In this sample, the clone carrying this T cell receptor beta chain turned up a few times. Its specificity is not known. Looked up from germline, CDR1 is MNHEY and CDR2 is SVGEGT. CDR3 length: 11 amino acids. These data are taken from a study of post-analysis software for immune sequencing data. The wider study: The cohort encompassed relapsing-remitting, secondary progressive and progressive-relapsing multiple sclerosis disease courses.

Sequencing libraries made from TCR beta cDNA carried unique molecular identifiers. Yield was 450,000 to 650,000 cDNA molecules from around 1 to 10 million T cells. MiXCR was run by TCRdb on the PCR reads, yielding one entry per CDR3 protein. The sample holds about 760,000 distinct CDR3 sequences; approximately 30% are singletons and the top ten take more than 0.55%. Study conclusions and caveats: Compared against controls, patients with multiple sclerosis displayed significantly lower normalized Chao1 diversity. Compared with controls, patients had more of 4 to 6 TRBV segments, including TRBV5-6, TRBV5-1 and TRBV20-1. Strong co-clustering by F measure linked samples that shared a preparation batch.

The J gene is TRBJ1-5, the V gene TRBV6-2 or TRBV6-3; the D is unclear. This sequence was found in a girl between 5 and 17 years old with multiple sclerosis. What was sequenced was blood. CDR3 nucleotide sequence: TGTGCGATCGGGCCGAATCAGCCCCAGCATTTT. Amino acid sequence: CAIGPNQPQHF.